The following is a T cell receptor beta chain sequence with its context. This entry is derived from a study of blood T cell repertoires in COVID-19. Across the study: The samples span acute and convalescent COVID-19 from the United States, Italy and Spain.

This CDR3 is built from 13 residues. The V gene lost 2 bases and the J gene lost 13 bases, with 14 bases spanning the gap. Per the germline V gene, CDR1 is MDHEN and CDR2 is SYDVKM. In the authors' workflow: Amplifying reference gene primers gave estimates of nucleated cell counts. The data were produced by immunoSEQ multiplex PCR, yet TCRdb's version contains in-frame clones alone and is incomplete. That table supplies the V and J calls and clone size; D and trimming were determined from the DNA. The sample records fewer than 120,000 clones, just over 75% being singletons. The sequenced sample was peripheral blood. The receptor was derived from an elderly woman with acute or convalescent COVID-19. The chain employs TRBV28 and TRBJ2-2; a possible D gene is TRBD1 (5 bases). The CDR3 bases are TGTGCCAGCAGTTTAATGGGTGGCCAGGGGCTGTTTTTT. Its translation is CASSLMGGQGLFF.